This T cell receptor beta chain was sequenced during a study of cytomegalovirus exposure and HLA in healthy donors. With regard to this clone: The antigen is not known.

A multiplex PCR was run with 60 Vbeta primers and 13 Jbeta primers. Only in-frame clones appear in the TCRdb table, and some are missing; sequencing was by immunoSEQ multiplex PCR. This table holds 120,000 or so clones, about 68% found once. Study conclusions and caveats: Using a false discovery rate of 0.05, a later analysis showed that 16,951 TCR beta sequences were associated with HLA alleles. In a later analysis, common viral pathogens appeared linked to several of the most significant clusters. The classifier reportedly diagnosed cytomegalovirus status with high specificity and sensitivity. Through in vitro validation, a few CMV-associated chains were shown to be specific for CMV antigens.

The TCR sequence derives from a woman aged 45-60 years in good health and CMV-seropositive. Input material: PBMCs.

This chain's CDR3 is CASSSGGANNQPQHF. DNA for the CDR3: TGTGCCAGCAGTTCTGGGGGGGCGAACAATCAGCCCCAGCATTTT. The rearrangement uses TRBV6-5 and TRBJ1-5, with TRBD1 as a possible D gene (6 bases). Germline V CDR1 and CDR2: MNHEY, SVGAGI. CDR3 length: 15 residues. The V end was cut by 4 bases, the J end by 3 bases, with 13 bases between.